Below are 14 T cell receptor beta chains sequenced from a single sample in a study of blood T cell repertoires in COVID-19. The repertoire was sequenced with immunoSEQ multiplex PCR; TCRdb's copy has only in-frame clones and lacks some. The data hold 200,000 to 250,000 clones, with about nine tenths observed a single time. Sequenced: peripheral blood. The receptors here all came from a man aged 25-45 years who had recovered from COVID-19.

This clone has only a few counts. The chain joins TRBV6-5 to TRBJ1-2; D uncertain. This CDR3 comprises 13 residues. Germline CDR1 reads MNHEY; CDR2 reads SVGAGI. Deletions cut 6 bases from V and 3 bases from J, with 11 bases between. For the CDR3, the DNA is TGTGCCAGCAGGATACAGCATGACTATGGCTACACCTTC. Residues: CASRIQHDYGYTF.

J is TRBJ2-5 and V is TRBV2; tentatively, D is TRBD1 (6 bases). The CDR3 is 16 residues long. Per the germline V gene, CDR1 is SNHLY and CDR2 is FYNNEI. V lost 4 bases and J 1 base, leaving 16 bases between the germline ends. The CDR3 loop reads CASSGTAQTFQETQYF. The CDR3 region has the DNA TGTGCCAGCAGTGGGACAGCACAAACCTTCCAAGAGACCCAGTACTTC.

The chain couples TRBV5-1 to TRBJ2-7, with TRBD1 matching over 12 bases. CDR1 and CDR2 (germline): SGHRS, YFSETQ. CDR3 length equals 17 residues. V shed 3 bases and J 0 bases; nucleotides not matched to a gene: 7. The CDR3 sequence is CASSWGTGGPLSYEQYF. Here the CDR3 DNA reads TGCGCCAGCAGCTGGGGGACAGGGGGCCCTCTCTCCTACGAGCAGTACTTC.

The chain recombines TRBV12-3 or TRBV12-4 with TRBJ2-1, with D possibly matching TRBD2 (6 bases). V was clipped by 6 bases and J by 7 bases, with 13 bases between them. The CDR3 sequence is 13 residues long. This chain's CDR3 is CASRLASVNEQFF. In nucleotides, the CDR3 is TGTGCCAGCAGGCTGGCTAGCGTTAATGAGCAGTTCTTC.

This clone was seen a single time. The V call is TRBV12-3 or TRBV12-4, the J call TRBJ1-5; possibly TRBD1 for D (5 bases). The CDR3 loop spans 12 amino acids. Deletions cut 4 bases from V and 6 bases from J, with 7 bases between. The CDR3 nucleotides read TGTGCCAGCAGTTGGGGGGGTCAGCCCCAGCATTTT. Amino acids: CASSWGGQPQHF.

DNA of the CDR3: TGTGCCAGCACCGGGACAGTCTCGGAAGGCTACGAGCAGTACTTC. This sequence encodes CASTGTVSEGYEQYF. This sequence joins TRBV2 and TRBJ2-7; 7 positions agree with TRBD1. Trimming at V came to 7 bases and at J to 3 bases, leaving 12 bases not matched to a gene. Germline assignment: CDR1 SNHLY and CDR2 FYNNEI. This CDR3 is 15 amino acids long.

The chain has TRBV4-1 and TRBJ2-5; a weak D match, TRBD2 (5 bases). With 0 bases removed from V and 4 bases from J, the gap between germline ends came to 6 bases. The CDR3 spans 13 residues. Germline CDR1 MGHRA, CDR2 YSYEKL. The CDR3 is CASSQDGRETQYF. The CDR3 bases are TGCGCCAGCAGCCAAGATGGGAGAGAGACCCAGTACTTC.

The rearrangement links TRBV20-1 to TRBJ2-1, with D possibly matching TRBD2 (7 bases). The CDR3 consists of 11 residues. The V and J ends lost 7 bases and 7 bases respectively, with 11 bases between them. Germline values: CDR1 DFQATT, CDR2 SNEGSKA (reference sequence). CDR3 amino acids: CSVGGPNEQFF. In nucleotides, the CDR3 is TGCAGTGTGGGGGGGCCTAATGAGCAGTTCTTC.

The rearrangement joins TRBV7-9 to TRBJ1-5; no clear D. The CDR3 has 15 amino acids. Germline assignment: CDR1 SEHNR and CDR2 FQNEAQ (reference sequence). V was pared by 5 bases and J by 0 bases, with 11 bases between. The CDR3 here is CASSPPGYSNQPQHF. The CDR3 bases are TGTGCCAGCAGCCCCCCGGGATATAGCAATCAGCCCCAGCATTTT.

The CDR3 loop is CATSDQRGGIETQYF. The CDR3 DNA sequence: TGTGCCACCAGTGATCAGCGGGGGGGAATCGAGACCCAGTACTTC. The chain carries TRBV24-1 and TRBJ2-5; 10 positions agree with TRBD2. Trimming at V came to 3 bases and at J to 5 bases, leaving 5 bases not matched to a gene. CDR3 length equals 15 residues. Germline CDR1 and CDR2: KGHDR and SFDVKD.

CDR3 residues: CASSPGQGKPYGYTF. CDR3 DNA: TGTGCCAGCAGCCCCGGACAGGGGAAACCCTATGGCTACACCTTC. This chain connects TRBV7-9 to TRBJ1-2; 9 bases are shared with TRBD1. V trimming: 5 bases; J trimming: 4 bases; junction bases outside the gene matches: 8. The length of the CDR3 is 15 residues. CDR1 and CDR2 (germline): SEHNR, FQNEAQ (reference sequence).

CDR3 region: CAIKVDTRNTIYF. The CDR3 nucleotides read TGTGCCATCAAGGTCGACACCCGAAACACCATATATTTT. The gene calls are TRBV10-3 and TRBJ1-3; unclear D gene. Germline V CDR1 and CDR2: ENHRY, SYGVKD. The CDR3 covers 13 residues. Between the trimmed V and J ends, which lost 7 bases and 5 bases, there was a span of 12 bases.

This chain connects TRBV27 to TRBJ1-2; 10 bases map to TRBD1. Per the germline V gene, CDR1 is MNHEY and CDR2 is SMNVEV (reference sequence). The CDR3 contains 14 residues. V shed 5 bases and J 5 bases; nucleotides not matched to a gene: 5. This CDR3 is CASSTGTGEYGYTF. CDR3 DNA: TGTGCCAGCAGTACCGGGACAGGGGAGTATGGCTACACCTTC.

V usage is TRBV19 and J usage is TRBJ2-2; 8 bases agree with TRBD1. This CDR3 is 14 amino acids long. The germline V gene has CDR1 LNHDA and CDR2 SQIVND (reference sequence). The V and J ends lost 8 bases and 3 bases, in that order; junction bases with no gene match: 5. The chain's CDR3 is CASAETGDTGELFF. The CDR3 DNA reads TGTGCCAGTGCCGAGACAGGGGACACCGGGGAGCTGTTTTTT. The full variable domain, completed using reference TRBV19 and TRBJ2-2, is DGGITQSPKYLFRKEGQNVTLSCEQNLNHDAMYWYRQDPGQGLRLIYYSQIVNDFQKGDIAEGYSVSREKKESFPLTVTSAQKNPTAFYLCASAETGDTGELFFGEGSRLTVL.